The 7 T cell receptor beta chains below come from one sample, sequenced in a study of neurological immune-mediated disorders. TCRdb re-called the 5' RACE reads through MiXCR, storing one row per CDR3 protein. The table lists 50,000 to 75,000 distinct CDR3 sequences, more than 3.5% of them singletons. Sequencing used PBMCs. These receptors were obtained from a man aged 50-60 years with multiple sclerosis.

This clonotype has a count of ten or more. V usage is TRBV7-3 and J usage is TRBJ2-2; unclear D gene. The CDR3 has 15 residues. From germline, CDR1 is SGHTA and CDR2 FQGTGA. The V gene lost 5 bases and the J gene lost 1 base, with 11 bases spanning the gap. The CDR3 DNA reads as TGTGCCAGCAGCCCACACCCGTTGAACACCGGGGAGCTGTTTTTT. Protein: CASSPHPLNTGELFF.

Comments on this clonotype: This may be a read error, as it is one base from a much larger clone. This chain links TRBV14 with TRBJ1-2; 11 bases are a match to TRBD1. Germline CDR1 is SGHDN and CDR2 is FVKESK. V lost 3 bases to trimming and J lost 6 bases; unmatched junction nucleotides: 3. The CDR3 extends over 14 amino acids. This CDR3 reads CASSQWTGGHGYTF. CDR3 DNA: TGTGCCAGCAGCCAGTGGACAGGGGGCCATGGCTACACCTTC. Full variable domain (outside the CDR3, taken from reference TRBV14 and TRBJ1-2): EAGVTQFPSHSVIEKGQTVTLRCDPISGHDNLYWYRRVMGKEIKFLLHFVKESKQDESGMPNNRFLAERTGGTYSTLKVQPAELEDSGVYFCASSQWTGGHGYTFGSGTRLTVV.

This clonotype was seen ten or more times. As DNA, the CDR3 is TGTGCCACCAGCAGGAGGGGGTTGTACACCGGGGAGCTGTTTTTT. It codes for CATSRRGLYTGELFF. The chain is built from TRBV15 and TRBJ2-2; weak D call: TRBD1 (6 bases). This CDR3 region has 15 residues. The ends were cut back, 3 bases at V and 3 bases at J, with 11 bases in the middle. CDR1 is LNHNV, CDR2 YYDKDF, per germline (reference sequence).

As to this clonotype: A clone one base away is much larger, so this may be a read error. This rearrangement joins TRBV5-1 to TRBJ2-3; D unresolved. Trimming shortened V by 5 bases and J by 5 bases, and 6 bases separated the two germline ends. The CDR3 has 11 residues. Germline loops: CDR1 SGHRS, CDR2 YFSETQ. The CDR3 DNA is TGCGCCAGCAGATTGAGAGATACGCAGTATTTT. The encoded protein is CASRLRDTQYF.

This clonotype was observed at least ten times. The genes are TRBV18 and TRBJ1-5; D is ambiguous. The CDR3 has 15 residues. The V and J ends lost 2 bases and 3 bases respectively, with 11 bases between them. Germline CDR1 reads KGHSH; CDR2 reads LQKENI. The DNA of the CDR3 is TGTGCCAGCTCACCAAGTCGGGATTACAATCAGCCCCAGCATTTT. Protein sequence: CASSPSRDYNQPQHF. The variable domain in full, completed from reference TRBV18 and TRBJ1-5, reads NAGVMQNPRHLVRRRGQEARLRCSPMKGHSHVYWYRQLPEEGLKFMVYLQKENIIDESGMPKERFSAEFPKEGPSILRIQQVVRGDSAAYFCASSPSRDYNQPQHFGDGTRLSIL.

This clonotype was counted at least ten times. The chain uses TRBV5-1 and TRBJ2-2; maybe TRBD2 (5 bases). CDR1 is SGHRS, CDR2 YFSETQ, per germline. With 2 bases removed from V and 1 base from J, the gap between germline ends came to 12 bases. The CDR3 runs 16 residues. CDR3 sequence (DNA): TGCGCCAGCAGCTTAACGACGGGGATGAACACCGGGGAGCTGTTTTTT. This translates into CASSLTTGMNTGELFF.

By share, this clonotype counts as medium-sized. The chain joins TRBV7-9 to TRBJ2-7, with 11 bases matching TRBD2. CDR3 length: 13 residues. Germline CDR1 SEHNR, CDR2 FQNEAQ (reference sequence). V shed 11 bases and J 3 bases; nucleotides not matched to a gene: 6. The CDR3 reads CASLTSGDYEQYF. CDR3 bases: TGTGCCTCACTGACTAGCGGGGACTACGAGCAGTACTTC.